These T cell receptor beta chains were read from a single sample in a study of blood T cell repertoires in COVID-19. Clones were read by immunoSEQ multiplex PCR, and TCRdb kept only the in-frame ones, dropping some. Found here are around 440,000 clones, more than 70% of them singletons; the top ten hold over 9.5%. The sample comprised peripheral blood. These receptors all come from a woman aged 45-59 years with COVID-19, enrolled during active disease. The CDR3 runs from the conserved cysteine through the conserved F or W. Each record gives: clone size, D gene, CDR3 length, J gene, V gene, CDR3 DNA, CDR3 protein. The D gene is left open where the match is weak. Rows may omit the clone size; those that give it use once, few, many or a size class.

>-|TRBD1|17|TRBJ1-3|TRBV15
TGTGCCACCAGCAGAGCCCTAAACAGGGGATCTGGAAACACCATATATTTT
CATSRALNRGSGNTIYF
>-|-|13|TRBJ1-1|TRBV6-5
TGTGCCAGCAGTTTTTCGGGGAACACTGAAGCTTTCTTT
CASSFSGNTEAFF
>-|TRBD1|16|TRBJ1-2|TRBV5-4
TGTGCCAGCAGCTTGGCCCGTCAAGGGACAGGGAGGGGCTACACCTTC
CASSLARQGTGRGYTF
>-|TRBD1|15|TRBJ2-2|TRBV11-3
TGTGCCAGCAGTTCCGACAGGGTGAACACCGGGGAGCTGTTTTTT
CASSSDRVNTGELFF
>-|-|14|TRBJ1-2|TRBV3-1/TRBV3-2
TGTGCCAGCAGCCAAGATACTGGGGCTGATGGCTACACCTTC
CASSQDTGADGYTF
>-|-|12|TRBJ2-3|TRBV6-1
TGTGCCAGCAGTGAAGCCCGAGATACGCAGTATTTT
CASSEARDTQYF
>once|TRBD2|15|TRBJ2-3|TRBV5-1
TGCGCCAGCAGCACGACTAGCGGGGTTCAAGATACGCAGTATTTT
CASSTTSGVQDTQYF
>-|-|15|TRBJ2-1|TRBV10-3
TGTGCCATCAGTGAAGCCGGACAGAAGTTCAATGAGCAGTTCTTC
CAISEAGQKFNEQFF
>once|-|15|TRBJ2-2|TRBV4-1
TGCGCCAGCAGCCAAGATATTTCGTCGTACGGGGAGCTGTTTTTT
CASSQDISSYGELFF
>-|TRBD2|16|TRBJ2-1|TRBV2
TGTGCCAGCAGTGAACGGACTAGCGGGGGGTATAATGAGCAGTTCTTC
CASSERTSGGYNEQFF
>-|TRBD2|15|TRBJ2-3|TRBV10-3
TGTGCCATCAGCGATAGCGGGGGGAGCACAGATACGCAGTATTTT
CAISDSGGSTDTQYF
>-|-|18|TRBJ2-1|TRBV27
TGTGCCAGCAGTTCCCCCGCTAGACTGTTGAGCTCCTACAATGAGCAGTTCTTC
CASSSPARLLSSYNEQFF
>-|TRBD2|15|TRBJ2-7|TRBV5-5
TGTGCCAGCAGCTCGAGGCGGGGGGCGGCCTACGAGCAGTACTTC
CASSSRRGAAYEQYF
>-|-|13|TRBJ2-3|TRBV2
TGTGCCAGCAGCGGGGAGAGCACAGATACGCAGTATTTT
CASSGESTDTQYF
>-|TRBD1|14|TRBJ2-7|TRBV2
TGTGCCAGCAGTGCCGGGACAGGGTCCTACGAGCAGTACTTC
CASSAGTGSYEQYF
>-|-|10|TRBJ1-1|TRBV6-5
TGTGCCAGCGGAGAGACTGAAGCTTTCTTT
CASGETEAFF
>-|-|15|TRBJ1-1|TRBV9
TGTGCCAGCAGCGAGGGAGGGGCAGTCAACACTGAAGCTTTCTTT
CASSEGGAVNTEAFF
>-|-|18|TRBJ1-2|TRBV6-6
TGTGCCAGCACTCGTCACCGTCTGGTCGAGAACCTCCCCCATGGCTACACCTTC
CASTRHRLVENLPHGYTF
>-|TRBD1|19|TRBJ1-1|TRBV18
TGTGCCAGCTCCCCGATCCTCGGACAGGGGGTCCCATTGAACACTGAAGCTTTCTTT
CASSPILGQGVPLNTEAFF
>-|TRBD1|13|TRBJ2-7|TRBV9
TGTGCCAGCAGCGGGGACAGCTCCTACGAGCAGTACTTC
CASSGDSSYEQYF
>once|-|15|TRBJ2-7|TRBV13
TGTGCCAGCAGCTTAGGCCGTCGGGGTTTAGGCGAGCAGTACTTC
CASSLGRRGLGEQYF
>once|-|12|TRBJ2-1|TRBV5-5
TGTGCCAGCAGCGCGGTTCTCAATGAGCAGTTCTTC
CASSAVLNEQFF
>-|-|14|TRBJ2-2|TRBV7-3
TGTGCCAGCAGCTTAAGTCGAGCGCCCGGGGAGCTGTTTTTT
CASSLSRAPGELFF
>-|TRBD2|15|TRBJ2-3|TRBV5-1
TGCGCCAGCTTGGACGGGGGGACTAGCACAGATACGCAGTATTTT
CASLDGGTSTDTQYF
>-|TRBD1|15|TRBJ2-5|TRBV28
TGTGCCAGCAGGCCGGGACAGGGACCCCAAGAGACCCAGTACTTC
CASRPGQGPQETQYF
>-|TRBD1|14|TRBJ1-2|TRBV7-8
TGTGCCAGCAGCTTCGGGACAGGGGATAGCGGCTACACCTTC
CASSFGTGDSGYTF
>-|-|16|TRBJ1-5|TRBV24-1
TGTGCCACCAGTGATTCGCAGGGGTATAGCAATCAGCCCCAGCATTTT
CATSDSQGYSNQPQHF
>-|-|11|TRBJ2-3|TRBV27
TGTGCCAGCAGTAAGGGGGATACGCAGTATTTT
CASSKGDTQYF
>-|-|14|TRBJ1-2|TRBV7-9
TGTGCCAGCAGCTTAGGAGTATTTAACTATGGCTACACCTTC
CASSLGVFNYGYTF
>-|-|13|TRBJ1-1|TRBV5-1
TGCGCCAGCAGCTCCAGGGGATCTGCTGAAGCTTTCTTT
CASSSRGSAEAFF
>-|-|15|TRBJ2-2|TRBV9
TGTGCCAGCAGCGTTACGAAAGAGGGCACCGGGGAGCTGTTTTTT
CASSVTKEGTGELFF
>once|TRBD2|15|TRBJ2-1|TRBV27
TGTGCCAGCAGTTTCCGGCGGGGGGTGAACGGTGAGCAGTTCTTC
CASSFRRGVNGEQFF
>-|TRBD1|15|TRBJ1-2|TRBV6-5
TGTGCCAGCAGTTACAGGTTGGACAGGGTTTATGGCTACACCTTC
CASSYRLDRVYGYTF
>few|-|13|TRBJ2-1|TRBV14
TGTGCCAGCAGCCAAGGACACAACAATGAGCAGTTCTTC
CASSQGHNNEQFF
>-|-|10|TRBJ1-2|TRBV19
TGTGCCAGTAGTCGGTATGGCTACACCTTC
CASSRYGYTF
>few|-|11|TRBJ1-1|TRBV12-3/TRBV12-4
TGTGCCAGCAGTCGGACAGAGGAAGCTTTCTTT
CASSRTEEAFF
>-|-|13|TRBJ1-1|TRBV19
TGTGCCAGTAGTATAACAGTGAACACTGAAGCTTTCTTT
CASSITVNTEAFF
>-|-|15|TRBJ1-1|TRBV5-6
TGTGCCAGCAGCTTGTTTGGGGGGGTGAACACTGAAGCTTTCTTT
CASSLFGGVNTEAFF
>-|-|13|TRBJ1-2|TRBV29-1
TGCAGCGTCCGATTGGACACGGTTTATGGCTACACCTTC
CSVRLDTVYGYTF
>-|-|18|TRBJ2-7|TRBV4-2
TGTGCCAGCAGCCAAGCCGTGGGGCCGGGGGGCACCCCCTACGAGCAGTACTTC
CASSQAVGPGGTPYEQYF
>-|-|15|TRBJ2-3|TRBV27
TGTGCCAGCAGTTTATCTGGACAGCCTGGGGATACGCAGTATTTT
CASSLSGQPGDTQYF
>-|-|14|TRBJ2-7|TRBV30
TGTGCCTGGAGTGTGGGTCAGGGCAGGCACGAGCAGTACTTC
CAWSVGQGRHEQYF
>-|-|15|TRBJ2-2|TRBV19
TGTGCCAGTAAAGCTGCCGGACTCCCAACCGGGGAGCTGTTTTTT
CASKAAGLPTGELFF
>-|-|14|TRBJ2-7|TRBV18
TGTGCCAGCTCACCCGTTCATACAGACTACGAGCAGTACTTC
CASSPVHTDYEQYF
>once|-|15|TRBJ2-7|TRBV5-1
TGCGCCAGCAGCTTGGGGGGCGAAACTACCTACGAGCAGTACTTC
CASSLGGETTYEQYF
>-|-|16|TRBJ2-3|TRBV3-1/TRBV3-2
TGTGCCAGCAGCCAAGATGGCGGGGCCGGCACAGATACGCAGTATTTT
CASSQDGGAGTDTQYF
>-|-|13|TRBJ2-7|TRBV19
TGTGCCAGTAGTATAGGAACAGGTGGCGAGCAGTACTTC
CASSIGTGGEQYF
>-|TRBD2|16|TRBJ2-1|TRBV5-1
TGCGCCAGCAGCACATCTAGCGGGGACGCCTTCAATGAGCAGTTCTTC
CASSTSSGDAFNEQFF
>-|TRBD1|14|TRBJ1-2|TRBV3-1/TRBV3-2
TGTGCCAGCAGCCCGGGGACAGGGGTTTATGGCTACACCTTC
CASSPGTGVYGYTF
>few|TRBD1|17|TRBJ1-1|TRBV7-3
TGTGCCAGCAGGCCAGCCCTCCTACAGGGGCTGAACACTGAAGCTTTCTTT
CASRPALLQGLNTEAFF
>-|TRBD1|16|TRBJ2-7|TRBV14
TGTGCCAGCAGCCAAGTGCTAGGACAGGGGACCCACGAGCAGTACTTC
CASSQVLGQGTHEQYF
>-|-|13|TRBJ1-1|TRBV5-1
TGCGCCAGCAGGGAGAGGGTTGAGACTGAAGCTTTCTTT
CASRERVETEAFF
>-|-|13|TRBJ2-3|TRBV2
TGTGCCAGCAGTGGGACAGAGTCGGGTACGCAGTATTTT
CASSGTESGTQYF
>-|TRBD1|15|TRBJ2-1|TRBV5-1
TGCGCCAGCAGCTCCAGACAGGGGGCGTTGGGGGAGCAGTTCTTC
CASSSRQGALGEQFF
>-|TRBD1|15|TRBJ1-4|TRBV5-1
TGCGCCAGCAGCCCGGACAGGGCGACTAATGAAAAACTGTTTTTT
CASSPDRATNEKLFF